This TCR beta chain was captured by sequencing in a study of post-analysis software for immune sequencing data. The germline V gene has CDR1 SGHRS and CDR2 YFSETQ. With V trimmed by 4 bases and J by 4 bases, 8 bases remained unmatched. The CDR3 is 16 residues long. In its sample, this clonotype was seen a few times. The antigen is not known. The TCR beta cDNA libraries carried unique molecular identifiers. TCRdb called the PCR reads again in MiXCR, with one record for every CDR3 protein. The table lists approximately 460,000 distinct CDR3 sequences, around 40% of them singletons. Study findings and constraints: Strong same-batch co-clustering of samples appeared with F measure clustering. Patients showed TRBV5-6, TRBV5-1 and TRBV20-1 among 4 or 5 TRBV segments more frequent than in controls. Controls' normalized Chao1 diversity significantly exceeded that of multiple sclerosis patients.

The J gene is TRBJ2-3, the V gene TRBV5-1, with 11 nucleotides matching TRBD2. This receptor was identified in a girl aged 10-17 years with multiple sclerosis. Sequenced input: blood. This CDR3 reads CASSGIGTSGSDTQYF. The CDR3 DNA sequence: TGCGCCAGCAGCGGGATTGGGACTAGCGGATCAGATACGCAGTATTTT.